The T cell receptor beta chain described here comes from a study of shared clonotypes between healthy human individuals. With 3 bases clipped from V and 5 bases from J, the junction kept 8 bases outside the gene matches. Germline lookup yields CDR1 MDHEN and CDR2 SYDVKM. CDR3 length: 15 amino acids. Profiling relied on immunoSEQ multiplex PCR, and the TCRdb table lists in-frame clones only, not all of them. The data show hundreds of thousands of clones, less than 97% seen once. Cells designated naive CD8 were CD45RO-negative and were positively selected for CCR7, with terminally differentiated effector memory CD45RA+ cells excluded.

The sequence was collected from a woman aged 30 to 39 in good health. Sequenced sample: naive CD8+ T cells sorted from blood. The rearrangement joins TRBV28 to TRBJ2-5; 8 bases agree with TRBD2. CDR3 sequence: CASSFFAGGGETQYF. Here the CDR3 DNA reads TGTGCCAGCAGTTTCTTTGCGGGAGGTGGGGAGACCCAGTACTTC.